A selection of T cell receptor beta chains follows, all from one sample in a study of T cell changes during pregnancy in multiple sclerosis. The data were produced by immunoSEQ multiplex PCR, yet TCRdb's version contains in-frame clones alone and is incomplete. The data contain tens of thousands of clones, approximately 90% of them singletons. The material sequenced was CD8+ T cells from peripheral blood mononuclear cells, taken in the second trimester of pregnancy. These receptors were obtained from a female donor with multiple sclerosis, enrolled in a pregnancy study. Each CDR3 is given with its conserved first and last residue. The D gene is left open where the match is weak. Size is omitted from some rows. Given values are once, few, many or a class for expanded clones.

J gene | D gene | clone size | V gene | CDR3 protein | CDR3 DNA
TRBJ1-2 | - | - | TRBV27 | CASSLDRSGYGYTF | TGTGCCAGCAGTTTGGACCGATCAGGGTATGGCTACACCTTC
TRBJ2-2 | TRBD1 | - | TRBV6-4 | CASSDGQGAGELFF | TGTGCCAGCAGTGACGGACAGGGGGCCGGGGAGCTGTTTTTT
TRBJ2-2 | - | - | TRBV14 | CASSHWEEDTGELFF | TGTGCCAGCAGCCACTGGGAGGAAGACACCGGGGAGCTGTTTTTT
TRBJ1-2 | - | once | TRBV29-1 | CSVGGGTFYGYTF | TGCAGCGTTGGAGGAGGCACGTTCTATGGCTACACCTTC
TRBJ1-1 | - | - | TRBV29-1 | CSVAGAGLGTEAFF | TGCAGCGTTGCCGGCGCAGGCCTGGGCACTGAAGCTTTCTTT
TRBJ1-1 | - | - | TRBV7-6 | CASSLNAGPSTEAFF | TGTGCCAGCAGCTTAAACGCAGGCCCAAGCACTGAAGCTTTCTTT
TRBJ2-7 | - | - | TRBV25-1 | CASSETDEQYF | TGTGCCAGCAGTGAAACGGACGAGCAGTACTTC
TRBJ1-1 | - | few | TRBV2 | CASSDPNSLSEAFF | TGTGCCAGCAGTGACCCTAATTCATTATCTGAAGCTTTCTTT
TRBJ2-7 | TRBD1 | - | TRBV19 | CASSMGDRAPYEQYF | TGTGCCAGTAGTATGGGGGACAGGGCCCCCTACGAGCAGTACTTC
TRBJ2-5 | TRBD1 | once | TRBV29-1 | CSVEGITGQRQETQYF | TGCAGCGTTGAAGGTATTACGGGACAGAGGCAAGAGACCCAGTACTTC
TRBJ2-7 | - | - | TRBV5-1 | CASSLAGTYEQYF | TGCGCCAGCAGCTTGGCAGGGACCTACGAGCAGTACTTC
TRBJ2-7 | - | - | TRBV2 | CASRYPHGQYF | TGTGCCAGCAGATACCCACATGGGCAGTACTTC
TRBJ2-2 | - | - | TRBV27 | CASSPVTGELFF | TGTGCCAGCAGTCCAGTTACCGGGGAGCTGTTTTTT
TRBJ1-2 | TRBD1 | once | TRBV2 | CASSEPTGGSSNYGYTF | TGTGCCAGCAGTGAACCGACAGGGGGCTCGTCGAACTATGGCTACACCTTC
TRBJ1-6 | TRBD1 | - | TRBV4-3 | CASSQDPGTGNSPLHF | TGCGCCAGCAGCCAAGATCCCGGGACAGGGAATTCACCCCTCCACTTT
TRBJ2-3 | TRBD2 | - | TRBV6-6 | CASSYEGTSGTDTQYF | TGTGCCAGCAGTTACGAGGGGACTAGCGGGACAGATACGCAGTATTTT
TRBJ1-6 | - | - | TRBV14 | CASSQYSQYNSPLHF | TGTGCCAGCAGCCAGTACAGCCAGTATAATTCACCCCTCCACTTT
TRBJ1-2 | - | once | TRBV30 | CAWSVRKTGNYGYTF | TGTGCCTGGAGTGTACGGAAAACAGGGAATTATGGCTACACCTTC
TRBJ1-1 | TRBD1 | few | TRBV5-4 | CASSGTGQGGTEAFF | TGTGCCAGCAGCGGGACGGGACAGGGGGGGACTGAAGCTTTCTTT
TRBJ2-3 | TRBD2 | - | TRBV4-1 | CASSQDASGGEDTQYF | TGCGCCAGCAGCCAAGATGCTAGCGGGGGGGAGGATACGCAGTATTTT
TRBJ1-2 | TRBD1 | - | TRBV30 | CAWNAGGSGYTF | TGTGCCTGGAATGCAGGGGGCTCTGGCTACACCTTC
TRBJ2-5 | - | - | TRBV7-3 | CASSLNGGDQETQYF | TGTGCCAGCAGCTTAAACGGAGGGGACCAAGAGACCCAGTACTTC
TRBJ2-5 | TRBD1 | - | TRBV19 | CASNHRGQETQYF | TGTGCCAGTAACCACAGGGGCCAAGAGACCCAGTACTTC